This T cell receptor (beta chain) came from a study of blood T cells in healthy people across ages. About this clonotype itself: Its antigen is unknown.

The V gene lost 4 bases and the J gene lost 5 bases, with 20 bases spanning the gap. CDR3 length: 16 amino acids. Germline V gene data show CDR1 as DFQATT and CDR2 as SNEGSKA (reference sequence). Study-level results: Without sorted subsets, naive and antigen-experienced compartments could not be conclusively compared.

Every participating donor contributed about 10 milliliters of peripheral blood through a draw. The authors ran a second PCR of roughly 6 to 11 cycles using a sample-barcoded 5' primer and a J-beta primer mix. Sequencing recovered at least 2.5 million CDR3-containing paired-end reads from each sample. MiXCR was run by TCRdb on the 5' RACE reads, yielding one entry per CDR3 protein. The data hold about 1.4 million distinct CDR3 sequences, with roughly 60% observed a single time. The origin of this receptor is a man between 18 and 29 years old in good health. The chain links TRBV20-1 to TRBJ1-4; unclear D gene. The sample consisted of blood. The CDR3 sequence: CSANRDYGPFNEKLFF. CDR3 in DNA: TGCAGTGCTAACCGCGACTACGGGCCCTTCAATGAAAAACTGTTTTTT.